The rows below give T cell receptor beta chains drawn from one sample of a study of blood T cell repertoires in COVID-19. Data came from immunoSEQ multiplex PCR; TCRdb stores just in-frame clones and leaves some out. The profile shows about 190,000 clones, approximately 88% of them singletons. What was sequenced was peripheral blood. The receptor source for this set is a man aged 35 to 55 with acute or convalescent COVID-19. The CDR3 runs from the conserved cysteine through the conserved F or W. D genes are given only for firm matches. A clone size is listed for some rows: how often the clone was seen (once, few, many), or a class if it is expanded.

TRBJ2-1,NA,TRBD2,TRBV10-3,TGTGCCATCAGTCAACTAGCGGGGGGCAACCATGAGCAGTTCTTC,CAISQLAGGNHEQFF
TRBJ1-6,NA,NA,TRBV3-1/TRBV3-2,TGTGCCAGCAGCCAAGGTCCGGGGGGTCGCTCCTATAATTCACCCCTCCACTTT,CASSQGPGGRSYNSPLHF
TRBJ2-2,NA,TRBD1,TRBV19,TGTGCCAGTAGCGGGAGGACAGGGGGGAACACCGGGGAGCTGTTTTTT,CASSGRTGGNTGELFF
TRBJ2-6,NA,NA,TRBV19,TGTGCCAGTAGTATGGCCACCTCTGGGGCCAACGTCCTGACTTTC,CASSMATSGANVLTF
TRBJ2-7,few,TRBD2,TRBV6-2/TRBV6-3,TGTGCCAGCAGTTACACTAGCGACGAGCAGTACTTC,CASSYTSDEQYF
TRBJ1-2,NA,NA,TRBV28,TGTGCCAGCAGTTTAGGGGTCAGGGTGGGCTACACCTTC,CASSLGVRVGYTF
TRBJ2-1,NA,NA,TRBV2,TGTGCCAGCAGTGAAGCACAGGGCAATCCCTACAATGAGCAGTTCTTC,CASSEAQGNPYNEQFF
TRBJ2-3,NA,TRBD2,TRBV5-6,TGTGCCAGCAGCTTGGGACTAGCGGGAGATACGCAGTATTTT,CASSLGLAGDTQYF
TRBJ2-3,NA,TRBD2,TRBV5-1,TGCGCCAGCAGCTCCGGACTAGCGGGGTTAGCCGATACGCAGTATTTT,CASSSGLAGLADTQYF
TRBJ1-6,NA,NA,TRBV19,TGTGCCAGTAGTATCGAAACAGGGTTTTACTCACCCCTCCACTTT,CASSIETGFYSPLHF
TRBJ2-7,NA,TRBD1,TRBV6-5,TGTGCCAGCAGTTACTCGGGACAGCAGACCTACGAGCAGTACTTC,CASSYSGQQTYEQYF
TRBJ1-2,NA,TRBD1,TRBV7-2,TGTGCCAGCAGCCCAGGCCGGGGACAGCTCAACTATGGCTACACCTTC,CASSPGRGQLNYGYTF
TRBJ1-1,once,NA,TRBV9,TGTGCCAGCAGCGTAAAACAGGGCGGTGCTGAAGCTTTCTTT,CASSVKQGGAEAFF
TRBJ1-2,NA,NA,TRBV5-1,TGCGCCAGCAGCCCGGACAGCAATAACTATGGCTACACCTTC,CASSPDSNNYGYTF
TRBJ1-3,NA,NA,TRBV6-5,TGTGCCAGCAGTTACTCAAGGAGCCACTCTGGAAACACCATATATTTT,CASSYSRSHSGNTIYF
TRBJ1-3,NA,NA,TRBV7-2,TGTGCCAGCAGCTTATCTGGGGGGACTGGAAACACCATATATTTT,CASSLSGGTGNTIYF
TRBJ2-1,NA,TRBD2,TRBV5-1,TGCGCCAGCAGCCCTTCTAGCGGGGGGGCCCGAAATGAGCAGTTCTTC,CASSPSSGGARNEQFF
TRBJ2-7,NA,TRBD1,TRBV19,TGTGCCAGTAGTACTCGACAGGGCCCCTACGAGCAGTACTTC,CASSTRQGPYEQYF
TRBJ2-6,NA,NA,TRBV4-2,TGTGCCAGCAGCCAAGAGGTCGTAGTGCAGGGTTTGGGGTCTGGGGCCAACGTCCTGACTTTC,CASSQEVVVQGLGSGANVLTF
TRBJ1-1,few,NA,TRBV10-1,TGCGCCAGCAGTGAGAGGGGGAACACTGAAGCTTTCTTT,CASSERGNTEAFF
TRBJ2-1,NA,TRBD1,TRBV18,TGTGCCAGCTCACCTCAGGACAGGGGAACCTACAATGAGCAGTTCTTC,CASSPQDRGTYNEQFF
TRBJ2-2,NA,NA,TRBV7-9,TGTGCCAGCAGCTTAGCGTGGGCCACCGGGGAGCTGTTTTTT,CASSLAWATGELFF
TRBJ2-2,NA,TRBD1,TRBV6-6,TGTGCCAGCAGGGGACAGGGGGCGGGCGGGGAGCTGTTTTTT,CASRGQGAGGELFF
TRBJ1-2,NA,NA,TRBV5-4,TGTGCCAGCAGCCCCGACAGCTCTTATGGCTACACCTTC,CASSPDSSYGYTF
TRBJ1-2,NA,NA,TRBV5-1,TGCGCCAGCAGCGGGGGGTCGAACTATGGCTACACCTTC,CASSGGSNYGYTF
TRBJ2-7,NA,TRBD1,TRBV19,TGTGCCAGCGGCGGACAGGGGGGAATCAACGAGCAGTACTTC,CASGGQGGINEQYF
TRBJ2-7,NA,TRBD1,TRBV29-1,TGCAGCGTTCAGACAGGGGGGGAAGGTGAGCAGTACTTC,CSVQTGGEGEQYF
TRBJ1-1,NA,TRBD1,TRBV15,TGTGCCACCAGCAGAGTGACAGGGGTGGGATTTGGGACTGAAGCTTTCTTT,CATSRVTGVGFGTEAFF